These T cell receptor beta chains were read from a single sample in a study of CD4 T cells in relation to SARS-CoV-2 and coronaviruses. No antigens are known for them. Clones were read by immunoSEQ multiplex PCR, and TCRdb kept only the in-frame ones, dropping some. The sample yields about 21,000 clones, 74% seen once. Sample: CD4+ T cells from PBMCs, cultured in vitro. The receptor source for this set is a human donor in good health. The conserved cysteine and the conserved F or W are not part of the CDR3 here. Each record gives: J gene, V gene, CDR3 protein.

>TRBJ2-1|TRBV6-6
ATLRGLADNEQF
>TRBJ2-1|TRBV14
ASSQFSGGYNEQF
>TRBJ2-7|TRBV25-1
ASSARDYPYEQY
>TRBJ2-1|TRBV24-1
ATSARRDYYNEQF
>TRBJ2-1|TRBV7-2
ASSSYSLSYNEQF
>TRBJ2-7|TRBV7-3
ASSLRGGGTYEQY
>TRBJ1-2|TRBV6-6
ASRTPRVSARHGYT
>TRBJ2-1|TRBV28
ALHRQGDNEQF
>TRBJ2-7|TRBV5-6
ASSWGPGLSGDEQY
>TRBJ2-3|TRBV9
ASSVAGETETDTQY
>TRBJ1-3|TRBV18
ASSPFTGGDLGNTIY
>TRBJ2-7|TRBV19
ASSLQGTTYEQY
>TRBJ1-1|TRBV5-1
ASSLGTESTEAF
>TRBJ2-3|TRBV27
ASSLGFGGRADTQY
>TRBJ1-5|TRBV7-2
ASSPGGSPPCPQH
>TRBJ1-2|TRBV15
ATSSGAGSYYGYT
>TRBJ2-5|TRBV9
ASGGNQETQY
>TRBJ1-1|TRBV5-4
ASSPGQGRNTEAF
>TRBJ2-3|TRBV6-5
ASGRGVRTDTQY
>TRBJ2-1|TRBV10-3
AISESGGTYNEQF
>TRBJ1-1|TRBV27
ASRSPYRGHAF
>TRBJ1-4|TRBV7-9
ASSLDVIVEKLF
>TRBJ2-7|TRBV6-5
ASSLGGLGEQY
>TRBJ2-3|TRBV11-2
ASSLVFLDTQY
>TRBJ2-7|TRBV5-4
ASSIDRESTYEQY
>TRBJ1-2|TRBV5-4
ASSLGAPGDNGYT
>TRBJ2-1|TRBV6-1
ASSEPGQNNEQF
>TRBJ1-2|TRBV7-8
ASSSSGTGDSNYGYT
>TRBJ1-2|TRBV24-1
ATSDSKVYGYT
>TRBJ2-7|TRBV9
ASNAGTSGYEQY
>TRBJ2-2|TRBV2
ASSGGRVDTGELF
>TRBJ2-7|TRBV5-6
ASSHTSGEQY
>TRBJ1-3|TRBV30
AWSAGTGRGNTIY